The clone carrying this T cell receptor (beta chain) occurred once. This sample was included in a study of cytomegalovirus exposure and HLA in healthy donors. In the PCR, 60 Vbeta and 13 Jbeta primers were used. Some clones are missing from TCRdb's copy, which holds only in-frame ones; the method was immunoSEQ multiplex PCR. The sample has tens of thousands of clones, 84% seen once. The CDR3 covers 11 residues. Trimming removed 5 bases from V and 8 bases from J; junction bases left unmatched: 1. Germline assignment: CDR1 MNHEY and CDR2 SVGAGI. This receptor was identified in a woman aged 45-59 years in good health and CMV-seronegative. The chain is built from TRBV6-5 and TRBJ1-2; 8 bases map to TRBD1. Sequencing was carried out using PBMCs. The CDR3 region has the DNA TGTGCCAGCAGTGGACAGGGCGGCTACACCTTC. As protein: CASSGQGGYTF.